The 28 T cell receptor beta chains below come from one sample, sequenced in a study of T cells in women clearing cervical HPV infection. Here immunoSEQ multiplex PCR was the method, and the copy in TCRdb shows in-frame clones only, minus some. The sample yields about 20,000 clones, of which the top ten take up around 5%. Sequenced input: blood buffy coat. These receptors were collected from a woman between 18 and 70 years old with a cervical HPV16 infection that either progressed to CIN3+ or cleared (not recorded which).

Remarks on this clone: The CDR3 end falls 3 residues outside the read, so it is completed with the germline J gene. The chain employs TRBV12-3 or TRBV12-4 and TRBJ2-3; TRBD2 matches at 7 bases. CDR3 length: 17 amino acids. Trimming took 8 bases from V and 4 from J; bases not matched to a gene: 18. The CDR3 sequence: CASPLWGGEGRPDTQYF. Partial CDR3 DNA: TGTGCCAGCCCCCTTTGGGGGGGGGAGGGTCGGCCAGATACG.

For this clone: Read sequence stops 3 residues before the CDR3 end, and the germline J gene provides the missing end. The gene calls are TRBV6-2 or TRBV6-3 and TRBJ1-1; tentatively, D is TRBD1 (5 bases). This CDR3 spans 17 amino acids. Germline V gene sequence: CDR1 MNHEY, CDR2 SVGEGT. Deletions cut 2 bases from V and 0 bases from J, with 16 bases between. The CDR3 spells CASSYRDYGFMNTEAFF. The sequenced part of the CDR3 DNA is TGTGCCAGCAGTTACCGGGACTATGGATTCATGAACACTGAA.

As for this clone: An end of the junction does not agree with germline; a read error may underlie this. The read terminates 3 residues before the CDR3 end, so the remaining end is supplied by the germline J gene. Other DNA sequences of this sample code for an identical CDR3. The chain recombines TRBV2 with TRBJ1-3; TRBD1 matches at 7 bases. CDR3 size: 14 residues. The V gene's germline CDR1 is SNHLY and CDR2 FYNNEI. This CDR3 reads CASSRDSSGNTIYF. The DNA read from the CDR3 is TGTGCCAGCAGCAGGGACAGCTCTGGAAACACA.

Notes on this clone: The read stops 3 residues short of the end of the CDR3; the missing end is completed from the germline J gene. Within the sample, other DNA sequences also encode this same CDR3. The chain carries TRBV20-1 and TRBJ1-1, with a tentative D call TRBD1 (5 bases). V gave up 0 bases and J gave up 3 bases, with 23 bases separating them. The CDR3 is 18 residues long. CDR1 is DFQATT and CDR2 is SNEGSKA in the germline V gene (reference sequence). The CDR3 DNA, read in part, is TGCAGTGCTAGAGATCAGCGCGTTCTAGGGACTTTCGACACTGAA. This gives the protein CSARDQRVLGTFDTE. The whole CDR3 reads CSARDQRVLGTFDTEAFF.

About this clone: The read terminates 3 residues before the CDR3 end, so the remaining end is supplied by the germline J gene. This sequence joins TRBV28 and TRBJ2-5; perhaps TRBD1 as D (6 bases). Germline CDR1 reads MDHEN; CDR2 reads SYDVKM. V lost 6 bases and J 7 bases, leaving 18 bases between the germline ends. The CDR3 covers 14 residues. CDR3 amino acids: CASSPRAPRGTQYF. CDR3 DNA (partial): TGTGCCAGCAGCCCCCGGGCGCCCAGGGGGACC.

Partial CDR3 DNA: TGTGCCATCAGTAGGACAGGGAGCAATGAG. Amino acids: CAISRTGSNE. The entire CDR3 reads CAISRTGSNEQFF. V and J are TRBV10-3 and TRBJ2-1; TRBD1 matches at 8 bases. The read comes to an end 3 residues before the CDR3 does, leaving the germline J gene to fill in the end. Germline CDR1 ENHRY, CDR2 SYGVKD. CDR3 length: 13 residues. V was clipped by 5 bases and J by 6 bases; unmatched bases: 3.

Comments on this clone: The read gets to within 3 residues of the CDR3 end, and the germline J gene fills in the rest. V is TRBV18 and J is TRBJ1-4, with 9 bases matching TRBD1. This CDR3 comprises 13 residues. CDR1 and CDR2 from the germline V gene are KGHSH and LQKENI. The trim removed 4 bases at V and 7 bases at J, leaving 1 base unmatched. The CDR3 loop reads CASSQGQGEKLFF. The DNA read from the CDR3 is TGTGCCAGCTCACAGGGACAGGGTGAAAAA.

Turning to this clone: The read stops 3 residues short of the end of the CDR3; the missing end is completed from the germline J gene. The chain has TRBV18 and TRBJ1-3; TRBD1 matches at 7 bases. The germline V gene encodes CDR1 KGHSH and CDR2 LQKENI. V lost 2 bases, J lost 0 bases, and 4 bases stayed unmatched. The CDR3 sequence is 16 residues long. Here the CDR3 reads CASSPIQGLSGNTIYF. The CDR3 bases that were read are TGTGCCAGCTCACCAATACAGGGGCTCTCTGGAAACACC.

Points on this clone: A read error may account for a junction end that differs from germline. The read gets to within 3 residues of the CDR3 end, and the germline J gene fills in the rest. The chain joins TRBV6-2 or TRBV6-3 to TRBJ2-5, with D uncertain. The germline V gene encodes CDR1 MNHEY and CDR2 SVGEGT. The CDR3 contains 11 residues. CDR3 bases read: TGTGTCAGCAGCCACGGGGAGACC. Its translation: CVSSHGET. The complete CDR3 sequence is CVSSHGETQYF.

Turning to this clone: Read coverage stops 3 residues before the CDR3 terminus; the germline J gene supplies the remainder. The chain is built from TRBV7-9 and TRBJ2-2; weak D call: TRBD2 (6 bases). The CDR3 is made up of 15 amino acids. CDR1 is SEHNR, CDR2 FQNEAQ, per germline (reference sequence). The CDR3 region is CASSSTGRKNLPLFF. The sequenced CDR3 bases are TGTGCCAGCAGCTCCACGGGGAGGAAGAATTTACCG.

Details on this clone: With the read ending 3 residues before the CDR3 end, the germline J gene is used to fill in that end. This chain uses TRBV20-1 with TRBJ2-3; 12 bases agree with TRBD2. The CDR3 extends over 16 amino acids. Germline V lookup: CDR1 DFQATT, CDR2 SNEGSKA (reference sequence). The sequenced CDR3 bases are TGCAGTGCTAGAGGGGCCCTAGCGGGGGGGCTGGGGACG. This codes for CSARGALAGGLGT. The whole CDR3 protein is CSARGALAGGLGTQYF.

As for this clone: Read data end 3 residues before the CDR3 end; the end is taken from the germline J gene. This chain connects TRBV7-9 to TRBJ1-2, with D hard to call. CDR1 is SEHNR, CDR2 FQNEAQ, per germline (reference sequence). This CDR3 has 15 residues. CDR3 bases read: TGTGCCAGCAGCGCCCGACTAGCGGAAACCTACGAC. Translation gives CASSARLAETYD. The entire CDR3 protein reads CASSARLAETYDYTF.

On this clone: The sequenced fragment ends 3 residues before the CDR3 boundary, so the rest is inferred from the germline J gene. The chain carries TRBV20-1 and TRBJ1-5; D remains unclear. The CDR3 spans 15 residues. CDR1 DFQATT and CDR2 SNEGSKA come from the germline V gene (reference sequence). The ends were cut back, 1 base at V and 0 bases at J, with 10 bases in the middle. CDR3 bases read: TGCAGTGCTAGAGGGGCGGGTTATAGCAATCAGCCC. Its translation is CSARGAGYSNQP. Given in full, the CDR3 is CSARGAGYSNQPQHF.

As for this clone: The CDR3 end is not reached by the read, which stops 3 residues before it; the germline J gene fills it in. This rearrangement joins TRBV2 to TRBJ2-1; 9 bases align to TRBD1. Trimming at V came to 6 bases and at J to 4 bases, leaving 4 bases not matched to a gene. Germline CDR1 and CDR2: SNHLY and FYNNEI. This CDR3 comprises 14 residues. The sequenced CDR3 bases are TGTGCCAGCAGCACCGGGACAGGGTACAATGAG. It codes for CASSTGTGYNE. The complete CDR3 protein is CASSTGTGYNEQFF.

To note about this clone: The CDR3 is cut off 3 residues early in the read; its end comes from the germline J gene. This chain uses TRBV7-2 with TRBJ2-7, with 8 bases identical to TRBD2. V was pared by 5 bases and J by 2 bases, with 8 bases of the junction left unmatched. Germline V CDR1 and CDR2: SGHTA, FQGNSA. The CDR3 runs to 15 residues. CDR3 in amino acids: CASSSVFGGAYEQYF. CDR3 DNA (partial): TGTGCCAGCAGCAGCGTCTTCGGGGGGGCCTACGAG.

A note on this clone: Coverage ceases 3 residues before the CDR3 finishes, and the germline J gene fills in the end. The chain combines TRBV7-9 with TRBJ1-4; a weak D match, TRBD1 (5 bases). In germline, CDR1 is SEHNR, CDR2 FQNEAQ (reference sequence). V gave up 4 bases and J gave up 8 bases, with 11 bases separating them. The CDR3 has 13 amino acids. The CDR3 reads CASSWGREEKLFF. CDR3 DNA, as far as it was read: TGTGCCAGCAGCTGGGGCAGGGAGGAAAAA. The complete variable domain, with remaining parts taken from reference TRBV7-9 and TRBJ1-4, reads DTGVSQNPRHKITKRGQNVTFRCDPISEHNRLYWYRQTLGQGPEFLTYFQNEAQLEKSRLLSDRFSAERPKGSFSTLEIQRTEQGDSAMYLCASSWGREEKLFFGSGTQLSVL.

Regarding this clone: The CDR3 end is not reached by the read, which stops 3 residues before it; the germline J gene fills it in. This chain joins TRBV19 and TRBJ2-3; D is possibly TRBD1 (5 bases). Germline CDR1 LNHDA, CDR2 SQIVND (reference sequence). The length of the CDR3 is 13 residues. The CDR3 bases that were read are TGTGCCAGTAGTATTCAGGGAAATCAGCCG. Translating it yields CASSIQGNQP. The whole CDR3 sequence is CASSIQGNQPQYF.

In the case of this clone: The CDR3 goes on 3 residues after the read ends, and that part is filled in from the germline J gene. The chain is built from TRBV14 and TRBJ2-2; TRBD2 agrees at 7 bases. The CDR3 spans 13 residues. Germline V gene lookup returns CDR1 SGHDN and CDR2 FVKESK. V lost 6 bases and J lost 8; bases outside the gene matches: 6. CDR3 sequence: CASSPTSAGELFF. Incomplete CDR3 DNA: TGTGCCAGCAGTCCAACTAGCGCAGGGGAG.

About this clone: The CDR3 goes on 3 residues after the read ends, and that part is filled in from the germline J gene. This chain links TRBV19 with TRBJ1-6; D perhaps matches TRBD1 (6 bases). The CDR3 loop spans 18 amino acids. V lost 5 bases and J lost 0, with 17 bases in between. Germline V gene lookup returns CDR1 LNHDA and CDR2 SQIVND (reference sequence). The CDR3 bases that were read are TGTGCCAGTAGTTACCGGGCGGGGGCAGGCTCCTATAATTCACCC. It is translated as CASSYRAGAGSYNSP. The complete CDR3 sequence is CASSYRAGAGSYNSPLHF.

Of note for this clone: Coverage ceases 3 residues before the CDR3 finishes, and the germline J gene fills in the end. The V and J genes are TRBV20-1 and TRBJ2-7, with 8 bases that match TRBD1. The CDR3 extends over 13 amino acids. From germline, CDR1 is DFQATT and CDR2 SNEGSKA (reference sequence). V lost 5 bases, J lost 1 base, and 4 bases stayed unmatched. CDR3 sequence: CSAARTGSYEQYF. CDR3 DNA, as far as it was read: TGCAGTGCTGCGAGGACAGGGTCCTACGAG.

Details on this clone: The read falls 3 residues short of the CDR3 end, and the missing part is taken from the germline J gene. The chain links TRBV6-2 or TRBV6-3 to TRBJ1-2, with D perhaps TRBD1 (5 bases). CDR3 length: 14 amino acids. Germline CDR1 reads MNHEY; CDR2 reads SVGEGT. CDR3: CASEGLREEGGYTF. Incomplete CDR3 DNA: TGTGCCAGCGAGGGACTCCGGGAAGAGGGCGGC.

Concerning this clone itself: The read falls 3 residues short of the CDR3 end, and the missing part is taken from the germline J gene. The chain is built from TRBV20-1 and TRBJ2-2; 9 bases map to TRBD1. From germline, CDR1 is DFQATT and CDR2 SNEGSKA (reference sequence). CDR3 size: 14 residues. V lost 1 base and J lost 7; bases outside the gene matches: 4. Partial CDR3 DNA: TGCAGTGCTAGAGGGACAGGGGATCACGGGGAG. As protein: CSARGTGDHGE. The CDR3 in full is CSARGTGDHGELFF.

Comments on this clone: The read ends 3 residues early relative to the CDR3; the germline J gene fills the gap. The chain recombines TRBV7-2 with TRBJ1-4; weak D call: TRBD1 (5 bases). Germline V gene sequence: CDR1 SGHTA, CDR2 FQGNSA. The V gene lost 6 bases and the J gene lost 8 bases, with 13 bases spanning the gap. There are 13 residues in the CDR3. The CDR3 loop reads CASSRTGGEKLFF. The DNA read from the CDR3 is TGTGCCAGCAGTCGTACGGGGGGGGAAAAA.

In the case of this clone: The DNA ends 3 residues before the CDR3 does, and the rest of the CDR3 is filled in from the germline J gene. The J gene is TRBJ2-2, the V gene TRBV6-4, with D possibly TRBD1 on 5 matching bases. The CDR3 loop spans 13 amino acids. Per germline, CDR1 MRHNA and CDR2 SNTAGT. Incomplete CDR3 DNA: TGTGCCAGCAGTACAGGAGCAAATTCACCG. Translation: CASSTGANSP. In full, the CDR3 reads CASSTGANSPLFF.

Remarks on this clone: The CDR3 is cut off 3 residues early in the read; its end comes from the germline J gene. V is TRBV20-1 and J is TRBJ1-4; D is unclear. Germline-derived CDR1 and CDR2 are DFQATT and SNEGSKA (reference sequence). The CDR3 contains 13 residues. V was trimmed by 6 bases and J by 2 bases, leaving 10 bases between them. The CDR3 DNA, read in part, is TGCAGTGCCGCCGAAGGCACTAATGAAAAA. Translated: CSAAEGTNEK. The full CDR3 reads CSAAEGTNEKLFF.

Note on this clone: The CDR3 end falls 3 residues outside the read, so it is completed with the germline J gene. The chain has TRBV12-5 and TRBJ2-7; possibly TRBD1 for D (5 bases). Looked up from germline, CDR1 is LGHNT and CDR2 is FRNRAP. The CDR3 contains 11 residues. V gave up 4 bases and J gave up 4 bases, with 5 bases separating them. CDR3 DNA, as far as it was read: TGTGCTAGTGGTTCAGGGTACGAG. It codes for CASGSGYE. The whole CDR3 protein reads CASGSGYEQYF.

Of note for this clone: The observed sequence ends 3 residues before the CDR3 terminus, with the missing tail filled in from the germline J gene. The chain combines TRBV15 with TRBJ1-5, with TRBD1 identical over 7 bases. The CDR3 consists of 15 residues. Germline V gives CDR1 LNHNV, CDR2 YYDKDF (reference sequence). V lost 9 bases and J lost 3; bases outside the gene matches: 11. CDR3 DNA, as far as it was read: TGTGCCACGGAATACAGGGGACAGTACAATCAGCCC. It is translated as CATEYRGQYNQP. The entire CDR3 reads CATEYRGQYNQPQHF.

On this clone: The read is 3 residues too short to cover the CDR3 end, so that end is filled in from the germline J gene. This chain links TRBV6-2 or TRBV6-3 with TRBJ2-2; 13 bases are shared with TRBD2. Germline trimming cut 7 bases from V and 5 bases from J; bases unmatched to any gene: 7. The CDR3 contains 16 residues. Looked up from germline, CDR1 is MNHEY and CDR2 is SVGEGT. Partial CDR3 DNA: TGTGCCAGCAAACTAGCGGGGGGGCCAGGGACCGGGGAG. Encoded protein: CASKLAGGPGTGE. In full, the CDR3 is CASKLAGGPGTGELFF.